Reported below is one T cell receptor (beta chain). Sequencing was performed with immunoSEQ multiplex PCR; in TCRdb, only in-frame clones are kept and a portion is missing. Among roughly 220,000 clones, about 80% were seen once, and the ten largest hold 3%. This CDR3 region has 15 residues. Germline-derived CDR1 and CDR2 are SGHNT and YYREEE (reference sequence). With 2 bases clipped from V and 10 bases from J, the junction kept 7 bases outside the gene matches. This sample was included in a study of blood T cell repertoires in COVID-19. Input material: peripheral blood. The receptor was derived from a woman aged 25 to 39 who had recovered from COVID-19. V gene TRBV5-4 combines with J gene TRBJ1-6, with 9 bases matching TRBD1. In DNA, the CDR3 is TGTGCCAGCAGCTTAGGACAGGGGATGAAGTCACCCCTCCACTTT. Protein product: CASSLGQGMKSPLHF. The variable domain in full, completed from reference TRBV5-4 and TRBJ1-6, reads ETGVTQSPTHLIKTRGQQVTLRCSSQSGHNTVSWYQQALGQGPQFIFQYYREEENGRGNFPPRFSGLQFPNYSSELNVNALELDDSALYLCASSLGQGMKSPLHFGNGTRLTVT.